This passage covers 28 T cell receptor beta chains from one sample sequenced in a study of T cells in localized non-small cell lung cancer. The assay was immunoSEQ multiplex PCR, and TCRdb's table has in-frame clones only and misses some. This table holds around 140,000 clones, 89% found once. Sequences were derived from peripheral blood, sampled before any cancer treatment. These receptors were taken from a female donor older than 55 with stage I lung adenocarcinoma.

The V gene is TRBV5-6, the J gene TRBJ2-5; 14 bases line up with TRBD2. CDR3 length: 15 residues. Unmatched junction bases numbered 10, after V lost 4 bases and J lost 11 bases. Germline V gene data show CDR1 as SGHDT and CDR2 as YYEEEE. CDR3 DNA: TGTGCCAGCAGCACCGGGACTAGCGGGAGTCAACGGCAGTACTTC. This sequence encodes CASSTGTSGSQRQYF.

The chain carries TRBV7-6 and TRBJ1-6, with a weak D call TRBD1 (6 bases). The V end was cut by 5 bases, the J end by 9 bases, with 17 bases between. The length of the CDR3 is 15 residues. Per germline, CDR1 SGHVS and CDR2 FNYEAQ. CDR3 sequence reads: CASSIGQKDGSPLHF. In DNA, the CDR3 is TGTGCCAGCAGCATCGGACAGAAGGATGGTTCACCCCTCCACTTT.

The rearrangement uses TRBV6-5 and TRBJ1-2, with 8 bases matching TRBD1. The germline V gene has CDR1 MNHEY and CDR2 SVGAGI. This CDR3 has 14 residues. Trimming at V came to 0 bases and at J to 7 bases, leaving 4 bases not matched to a gene. The DNA of the CDR3 is TGTGCCAGCAGTTACTCCGACAGGGGTCGTGGCTACACCTTC. Its protein is CASSYSDRGRGYTF.

This clone appeared a single time. The rearrangement uses TRBV14 and TRBJ2-3; 13 nucleotides agree with TRBD2. The junction had 1 base not matched to a gene; V was cut back by 4 bases and J by 3 bases. The CDR3 covers 15 residues. The germline gives CDR1 SGHDN, CDR2 FVKESK. In nucleotides, the CDR3 is TGTGCCAGCAGCCGGACTAGCGGGAGTACAGATACGCAGTATTTT. Residues: CASSRTSGSTDTQYF.

The sample holds one count of this clone. CDR3 bases: TGCGCCAGCAGCCCCTCCGGGACTAGCGGGAGTGAGCAGTACTTC. Residues: CASSPSGTSGSEQYF. The rearrangement joins TRBV5-1 to TRBJ2-7; TRBD2 matches 14 bases. Looked up from germline, CDR1 is SGHRS and CDR2 is YFSETQ. Trimming cost V 4 bases and J 7 bases; bases outside gene matches: 7. The CDR3 has 15 amino acids.

The V and J genes are TRBV28 and TRBJ2-7; D gene uncertain. The CDR3 consists of 8 residues. Between the trimmed V and J ends, which lost 10 bases and 11 bases, there was a span of 9 bases. CDR1 is MDHEN, CDR2 SYDVKM, per germline. The CDR3 loop reads CATSREYF. As DNA, the CDR3 is TGTGCCACGTCAAGGGAGTACTTC. The whole variable domain, remainder taken from reference TRBV28 and TRBJ2-7, is DVKVTQSSRYLVKRTGEKVFLECVQDMDHENMFWYRQDPGLGLRLIYFSYDVKMKEKGDIPEGYSVSREKKERFSLILESASTNQTSMYLCATSREYFGPGTRLTVT.

This clone was counted a single time. J is TRBJ2-2 and V is TRBV7-2; D perhaps matches TRBD2 (5 bases). Germline CDR1 reads SGHTA; CDR2 reads FQGNSA. This CDR3 is 15 amino acids long. V lost 1 base to trimming and J lost 5 bases, with 11 bases between them. The CDR3 loop is CASSLVSVGTGELFF. CDR3 coding DNA: TGTGCCAGCAGCTTAGTTAGCGTGGGAACCGGGGAGCTGTTTTTT. The whole variable domain, remainder taken from reference TRBV7-2 and TRBJ2-2, is GAGVSQSPSNKVTEKGKDVELRCDPISGHTALYWYRQSLGQGLEFLIYFQGNSAPDKSGLPSDRFSAERTGGSVSTLTIQRTQQEDSAVYLCASSLVSVGTGELFFGEGSRLTVL.

The sample holds one count of this clone. V and J are TRBV15 and TRBJ2-3; D might be TRBD1 (6 bases). Germline loops: CDR1 LNHNV, CDR2 YYDKDF (reference sequence). Trimming left V 9 bases short and J 2 bases short, with 9 bases between. The CDR3 spans 12 residues. CDR3 region: CATRTDTDTQYF. Here the CDR3 DNA reads TGTGCCACTAGGACAGACACAGATACGCAGTATTTT.

This clone was seen once. The chain employs TRBV6-5 and TRBJ2-3; D uncertain. The CDR3 is made up of 12 amino acids. Germline CDR1 is MNHEY and CDR2 is SVGAGI. V was cut by 6 bases and J by 3 bases, with 7 bases left in between. The CDR3 sequence: CASSPKTDTQYF. CDR3 sequence (DNA): TGTGCCAGCAGCCCAAAAACAGATACGCAGTATTTT.

V gene TRBV9 combines with J gene TRBJ1-2; TRBD1 matches at 8 bases. The V segment lost 3 bases and the J segment 8 bases; nucleotides outside the gene matches: 3. CDR1 and CDR2 from the germline V gene are SGDLS and YYNGEE. The CDR3 extends over 12 amino acids. CDR3 DNA sequence: TGTGCCAGCAGCGAGGACAGGGAAGGCTACACCTTC. Translation: CASSEDREGYTF. The complete variable domain, with remaining parts taken from reference TRBV9 and TRBJ1-2, reads DSGVTQTPKHLITATGQRVTLRCSPRSGDLSVYWYQQSLDQGLQFLIQYYNGEERAKGNILERFSAQQFPDLHSELNLSSLELGDSALYFCASSEDREGYTFGSGTRLTVV.

The rearrangement links TRBV4-1 to TRBJ2-5; 7 bases map to TRBD2. CDR3 length: 18 amino acids. Germline V CDR1 and CDR2: MGHRA, YSYEKL. Trimming took 1 base from V and 2 from J; bases not matched to a gene: 13. In nucleotides, the CDR3 is TGCGCCAGCAGCCAAGTCAGCAGCGGGGAAACTTTTCAAGAGACCCAGTACTTC. It codes for CASSQVSSGETFQETQYF.

The chain joins TRBV11-2 to TRBJ2-1; D might be TRBD1 (5 bases). The CDR3 is 15 residues long. V shed 2 bases and J shed 5 bases, with 13 bases lying between them. Germline V gene data show CDR1 as SGHAT and CDR2 as FQNNGV. The CDR3 DNA is TGTGCCAGCAGCTTACACGAGCGCAGGGACAATGAGCAGTTCTTC. Residues: CASSLHERRDNEQFF.

The chain combines TRBV5-6 with TRBJ2-3; D perhaps matches TRBD1 (6 bases). V dropped 3 bases and J dropped 4 bases, with 18 bases sitting between them. The CDR3 is made up of 16 amino acids. Germline CDR1 and CDR2: SGHDT and YYEEEE. CDR3 in amino acids: CASSSRARGFADTQYF. CDR3 nucleotides: TGTGCCAGCAGCTCCCGGGCCAGGGGATTTGCAGATACGCAGTATTTT.

The chain recombines TRBV28 with TRBJ1-3; no reliable D call. Per germline, CDR1 MDHEN and CDR2 SYDVKM. V was trimmed by 2 bases and J by 2 bases, leaving 4 bases between them. The CDR3 is 13 residues long. The CDR3, as DNA: TGTGCCAGCAGTTTAACCGCTGGAAACACCATATATTTT. It codes for CASSLTAGNTIYF. The full variable domain, rest sourced from reference TRBV28 and TRBJ1-3, is DVKVTQSSRYLVKRTGEKVFLECVQDMDHENMFWYRQDPGLGLRLIYFSYDVKMKEKGDIPEGYSVSREKKERFSLILESASTNQTSMYLCASSLTAGNTIYFGEGSWLTVV.

The rearrangement joins TRBV28 to TRBJ2-3; 14 bases map to TRBD2. CDR1 is MDHEN, CDR2 SYDVKM, per germline. This CDR3 is built from 20 residues. The J segment lost 1 base and the V segment lost 4 bases, leaving 13 bases of the junction unmatched. For the CDR3, the DNA is TGTGCCAGCAGTTCCACGGGACTAGCGGGAGAGGCATCTGGCACAGATACGCAGTATTTT. Translated: CASSSTGLAGEASGTDTQYF.

About this clone itself: The sample has other DNA sequences that encode this CDR3 too. This sequence joins TRBV5-1 and TRBJ2-7; weak D call: TRBD1 (5 bases). The germline V gene encodes CDR1 SGHRS and CDR2 YFSETQ. This CDR3 is built from 14 residues. V was pared by 1 base and J by 4 bases, with 12 bases between. CDR3 bases: TGCGCCAGCAGCTTGACAGGCCAAATTTACGAGCAGTACTTC. It encodes CASSLTGQIYEQYF.

The chain employs TRBV5-6 and TRBJ2-7, with TRBD1 identical over 12 bases. The CDR3 loop spans 16 amino acids. CDR1 is SGHDT and CDR2 is YYEEEE in the germline V gene. V lost 3 bases to trimming and J lost 4 bases; unmatched junction nucleotides: 8. The CDR3 coding sequence is TGTGCCAGCAGCTCCGGGACAGGGGGCTTCGGATACGAGCAGTACTTC. It encodes CASSSGTGGFGYEQYF.

The chain joins TRBV5-4 to TRBJ2-1; 8 positions match TRBD2. This CDR3 has 13 residues. After removal of 4 bases from V and 6 bases from J, the junction contained 3 bases not matched to a gene. Germline-derived CDR1 and CDR2 are SGHNT and YYREEE (reference sequence). CDR3 bases: TGTGCCAGCAGCCCGGGGACTAGCAATGAGCAGTTCTTC. As protein: CASSPGTSNEQFF. Full variable domain (outside the CDR3, taken from reference TRBV5-4 and TRBJ2-1): ETGVTQSPTHLIKTRGQQVTLRCSSQSGHNTVSWYQQALGQGPQFIFQYYREEENGRGNFPPRFSGLQFPNYSSELNVNALELDDSALYLCASSPGTSNEQFFGPGTRLTVL.

The chain employs TRBV7-3 and TRBJ2-7; 13 nucleotides align to TRBD2. The V gene end was trimmed by 3 bases and the J gene end by 4 bases; junction bases not matched to a gene: 0. The CDR3 is 14 amino acids. Germline lookup yields CDR1 SGHTA and CDR2 FQGTGA. The CDR3 loop is CASSLGLAGYEQYF. The CDR3 DNA is TGTGCCAGCAGCTTGGGACTAGCGGGATACGAGCAGTACTTC. Combining the CDR3 with reference TRBV7-3 and TRBJ2-7 gives the whole variable domain GAGVSQTPSNKVTEKGKYVELRCDPISGHTALYWYRQSLGQGPEFLIYFQGTGAADDSGLPNDRFFAVRPEGSVSTLKIQRTERGDSAVYLCASSLGLAGYEQYFGPGTRLTVT.

V and J are TRBV9 and TRBJ2-1; TRBD2 might be the D (6 bases). Germline V gives CDR1 SGDLS, CDR2 YYNGEE. Trimming shortened V by 0 bases and J by 6 bases, and 13 bases separated the two germline ends. The CDR3 covers 15 residues. CDR3 DNA: TGTGCCAGCAGCGTAGCGCTCGGGAGTGGCAATGAGCAGTTCTTC. This gives the protein CASSVALGSGNEQFF.

V is TRBV25-1 and J is TRBJ1-5; D possibly corresponds to TRBD1 (6 bases). This CDR3 contains 13 residues. V shed 9 bases and J shed 5 bases, with 14 bases lying between them. CDR1 is MGHDK, CDR2 SYGVNS, per germline. CDR3 DNA: TGTGCCAGTAGAGACAGGTTTGATCAGCCCCAGCATTTT. Its translation: CASRDRFDQPQHF.

This clone was counted a single time. The chain combines TRBV7-9 with TRBJ1-4, with D unclear. The CDR3 extends over 15 amino acids. Germline loops: CDR1 SEHNR, CDR2 FQNEAQ (reference sequence). Trimming shortened V by 1 base and J by 5 bases, and 11 bases separated the two germline ends. For the CDR3, the DNA is TGTGCCAGCAGCTTAGTTATGGCGTTAAATGAAAAACTGTTTTTT. Protein sequence: CASSLVMALNEKLFF. The full variable domain, its missing parts supplied by reference TRBV7-9 and TRBJ1-4, is DTGVSQNPRHKITKRGQNVTFRCDPISEHNRLYWYRQTLGQGPEFLTYFQNEAQLEKSRLLSDRFSAERPKGSFSTLEIQRTEQGDSAMYLCASSLVMALNEKLFFGSGTQLSVL.

In its sample, this clone was seen a few times. J is TRBJ1-5 and V is TRBV15; D not certain. The CDR3 runs to 14 residues. V lost 1 base, J lost 2 bases, and 6 bases lay in between. Germline V gives CDR1 LNHNV, CDR2 YYDKDF (reference sequence). CDR3 DNA sequence: TGTGCCACCAGCAGAGCGCAAGGCAATCAGCCCCAGCATTTT. Protein sequence: CATSRAQGNQPQHF.

The V call is TRBV18, the J call TRBJ1-4; maybe TRBD1 (5 bases). Between the trimmed V and J ends, which lost 3 bases and 13 bases, there was a span of 12 bases. CDR1 and CDR2 (germline): KGHSH, LQKENI. The CDR3 spans 12 residues. Here the CDR3 reads CASSPSGGILFF. The CDR3 DNA reads as TGTGCCAGCTCACCGTCTGGGGGGATACTGTTTTTT.

This clone was counted a single time. The rearrangement uses TRBV6-4 and TRBJ2-5; 7 positions match TRBD2. The V gene end was trimmed by 6 bases and the J gene end by 5 bases; junction bases not matched to a gene: 9. The CDR3 has 14 amino acids. Germline V CDR1 and CDR2: MRHNA, SNTAGT. DNA for the CDR3: TGTGCCAGCAGGTTCCGACTAGCCCGGGAGACCCAGTACTTC. Its protein product is CASRFRLARETQYF.

This clone was observed a few times. The J gene is TRBJ1-2, the V gene TRBV28; weak D call: TRBD1 (5 bases). The CDR3 is 15 amino acids. Trimming removed 6 bases at V and 7 bases at J, with 21 bases between. The germline V gene encodes CDR1 MDHEN and CDR2 SYDVKM. The CDR3 loop reads CASSADGGLLGGYTF. In nucleotides, the CDR3 is TGTGCCAGCAGCGCGGACGGGGGGTTGCTCGGTGGCTACACCTTC.

This chain joins TRBV18 and TRBJ2-5; D uncertain. Germline V gives CDR1 KGHSH, CDR2 LQKENI. This CDR3 is built from 14 residues. The germline V and J ends were trimmed by 4 bases and 3 bases, with 12 bases remaining between them. The CDR3 coding sequence is TGTGCCAGCTCACTTTTTAGTGGAGAAGAGACCCAGTACTTC. This codes for CASSLFSGEETQYF.

The chain combines TRBV15 with TRBJ2-1; D remains unclear. Germline values: CDR1 LNHNV, CDR2 YYDKDF (reference sequence). The CDR3 has 11 residues. V was pared by 1 base and J by 6 bases, with 1 base between. CDR3 protein: CATSRVNEQFF. The DNA of the CDR3 is TGTGCCACCAGCAGAGTCAATGAGCAGTTCTTC.